This T cell receptor beta chain originates from a study of beta chain features in type 1 diabetes. The study, taken as a whole, reports: TCRB CDR3s were moderately but significantly shorter in Type 1 diabetes patients in all four CD4+ subsets. cDNA sequencing could over-represent cells with high TCR expression. Patients showed naive, central memory and Treg TCRB repertoires that appeared more similar than those of healthy donors. Fewer insertions but more deletions were seen at VDJ junctions in type 1 diabetes patients.

The length of the CDR3 is 14 residues. V was pared by 5 bases and J by 7 bases, with 7 bases of the junction left unmatched. Germline-derived CDR1 and CDR2 are SEHNR and FQNEAQ (reference sequence). Reverse transcription of all isolated RNA meant that expressed TCRB transcripts were sequenced. Some clones are missing from TCRdb's copy, which holds only in-frame ones; the method was immunoSEQ multiplex PCR. The sample contains around 450,000 clones, roughly 11% of which appear only once. Notes on this clone: Its specificity is unknown.

Input material: naive CD4+ T cells from blood. V gene TRBV7-9 combines with J gene TRBJ2-4; 8 bases are a match to TRBD1. The sequence was collected from a woman younger than 30 in good health. Here the CDR3 reads CASSLQGARNIQYF. In DNA, the CDR3 is TGTGCCAGCAGCCTCCAGGGGGCGCGGAACATTCAGTACTTC.